What follows describes a single TCR beta chain. As yet, its antigen is unknown. This entry comes from a study of OX40 agonist ivuxolimab in advanced cancers. Study background: Patients were treated with ivuxolimab, an agonistic anti-OX40 (CD134) antibody. Therapy given before enrollment (anti-PD-1, anti-PD-L1 or anti-CTLA-4) was allowed, and 35% to 45% had some.

Peripheral blood came from all dose cohorts at three timepoints. Assay: immunoSEQ multiplex PCR; the TCRdb copy retains only in-frame clones and omits some. Altogether tens of thousands of clones are present, approximately 84% being singletons, with the ten largest covering about 7%. Germline V gives CDR1 SQVTM, CDR2 ANQGSEA. J was trimmed by 5 bases and V by 4 bases; bases with no gene match: 7. CDR3 length: 14 amino acids. Study findings and constraints: Certain nonresponders additionally had low normalized T-cell clonal expansion.

The sequence was obtained from an adult with an advanced solid tumor such as melanoma, head and neck, liver or kidney cancer. The input for sequencing was CD4+ or CD8+ T cells sorted from blood, taken in a trial of the OX40 agonist ivuxolimab. This sequence joins TRBV29-1 and TRBJ2-7; 11 bases are a match to TRBD1. The CDR3 DNA follows: TGCAGCGTTGTAGGTTGGACAGGGGGCAACGAGCAGTACTTC. Its protein product is CSVVGWTGGNEQYF.